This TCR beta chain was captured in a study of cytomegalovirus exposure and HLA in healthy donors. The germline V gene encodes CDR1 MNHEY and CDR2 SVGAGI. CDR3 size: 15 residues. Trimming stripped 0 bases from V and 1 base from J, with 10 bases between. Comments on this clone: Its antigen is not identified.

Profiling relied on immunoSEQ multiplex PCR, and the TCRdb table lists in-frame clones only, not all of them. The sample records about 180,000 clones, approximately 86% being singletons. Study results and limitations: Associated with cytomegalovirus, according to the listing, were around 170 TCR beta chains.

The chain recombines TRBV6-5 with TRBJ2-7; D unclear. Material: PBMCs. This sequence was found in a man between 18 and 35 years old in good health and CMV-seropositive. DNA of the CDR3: TGTGCCAGCAGTTACTCTGGGCTGTATTCCTACGAGCAGTACTTC. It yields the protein CASSYSGLYSYEQYF.